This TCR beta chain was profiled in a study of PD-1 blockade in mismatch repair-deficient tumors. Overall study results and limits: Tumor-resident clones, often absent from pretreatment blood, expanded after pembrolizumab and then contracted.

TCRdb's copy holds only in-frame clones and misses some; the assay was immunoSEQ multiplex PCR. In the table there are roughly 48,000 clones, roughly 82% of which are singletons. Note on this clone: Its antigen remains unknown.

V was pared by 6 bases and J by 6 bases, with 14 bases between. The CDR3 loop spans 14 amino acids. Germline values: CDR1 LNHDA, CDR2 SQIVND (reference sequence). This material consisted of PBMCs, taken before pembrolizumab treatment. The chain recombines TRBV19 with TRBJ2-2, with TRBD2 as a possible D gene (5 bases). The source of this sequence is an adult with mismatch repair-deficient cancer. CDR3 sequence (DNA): TGTGCCAGTAGCACCCTTAGTAGCGCCGGGGAGCTGTTTTTT. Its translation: CASSTLSSAGELFF.